A single sample gave rise to the 25 T cell receptor beta chains below, sequenced in a study of a mutant IDH1 vaccine in newly diagnosed glioma. Produced via immunoSEQ multiplex PCR; TCRdb's table is partial and in-frame only. This repertoire shows around 30,000 clones, about 87% found once; its top ten account for about 12%. Which antigens these TCRs recognize remains unknown. Time point specified: week 47, end of study. The vaccine gave 300 ug of a 20-mer mutant IDH1 peptide subcutaneously per dose. The specimen comprised PBMCs, sampled from a glioma patient whose treatment included an IDH1 peptide vaccine. The receptors originated from a woman aged 30 to 39 with glioma.

This clone was seen more than once but under ten times. The chain combines TRBV6-6 with TRBJ2-7; D uncertain. Germline V gene lookup returns CDR1 MNHNY and CDR2 SVGAGI (reference sequence). The length of the CDR3 is 11 residues. V gave up 4 bases and J gave up 4 bases, with 5 bases separating them. This CDR3 is CASSSHYEQYF. The CDR3 region has the DNA TGTGCCAGCAGTTCGCATTACGAGCAGTACTTC.

This clone was picked up a small number of times. The rearrangement uses TRBV19 and TRBJ1-5, with 8 bases aligning to TRBD1. Germline V gene lookup returns CDR1 LNHDA and CDR2 SQIVND (reference sequence). Trimming cost V 9 bases and J 5 bases; bases outside gene matches: 6. The CDR3 consists of 13 residues. In DNA form, the CDR3 reads TGTGCCAGCCCGACAGGGGAGGATCAGCCCCAGCATTTT. Amino acids: CASPTGEDQPQHF.

The chain is built from TRBV6-1 and TRBJ1-4; no definite D call. The CDR3 loop spans 14 amino acids. V was shortened by 3 bases and J by 2 bases, with 7 bases between the two germline ends. The germline V gene encodes CDR1 MNHNS and CDR2 SASEGT. CDR3 bases: TGTGCCAGCAGTGATTACTCGACTAATGAAAAACTGTTTTTT. This gives the protein CASSDYSTNEKLFF.

The chain links TRBV18 to TRBJ2-3; perhaps TRBD1 as D (7 bases). This CDR3 has 15 amino acids. Germline CDR1 and CDR2: KGHSH and LQKENI. Trimming removed 6 bases at V and 6 bases at J, with 19 bases between. CDR3 nucleotide sequence: TGTGCCAGCTCCCTCCAGGGGGGTTCTAGGGATACGCAGTATTTT. This gives the protein CASSLQGGSRDTQYF.

The V gene is TRBV5-6, the J gene TRBJ1-2; D is unclear. The CDR3 has 11 amino acids. V dropped 7 bases and J dropped 5 bases, with 9 bases sitting between them. Germline-derived CDR1 and CDR2 are SGHDT and YYEEEE. CDR3 amino acids: CASPDSYGYTF. The CDR3 coding sequence is TGTGCCAGCCCGGACTCTTATGGCTACACCTTC.

CDR3 DNA: TGTGCCAGCAGCTTGGACACAGGGAGCTCCTATAATTCACCCCTCCACTTT. Translated, it gives CASSLDTGSSYNSPLHF. The chain joins TRBV5-8 to TRBJ1-6; D possibly corresponds to TRBD1 (6 bases). The CDR3 extends over 17 amino acids. The V gene's germline CDR1 is SGHTS and CDR2 YDEGEE. Trimming shortened V by 0 bases and J by 0 bases, and 10 bases separated the two germline ends.

The rearrangement uses TRBV6-1 and TRBJ2-3, with a tentative D call TRBD2 (6 bases). Germline CDR1 is MNHNS and CDR2 is SASEGT. V dropped 4 bases and J dropped 2 bases, with 13 bases sitting between them. CDR3 size: 15 residues. This chain's CDR3 is CASSGSSGLTDTQYF. CDR3 sequence (DNA): TGTGCCAGCAGTGGGTCCTCGGGACTCACAGATACGCAGTATTTT.

The J gene is TRBJ1-5, the V gene TRBV28; 8 nucleotides align to TRBD1. Germline V gene data show CDR1 as MDHEN and CDR2 as SYDVKM. The CDR3 is made up of 15 amino acids. The V gene end was trimmed by 5 bases and the J gene end by 0 bases; junction bases not matched to a gene: 3. CDR3 sequence reads: CASSRQGISNQPQHF. CDR3 DNA: TGTGCCAGCAGTCGACAGGGGATTAGCAATCAGCCCCAGCATTTT.

J is TRBJ1-6 and V is TRBV10-3, with D possibly being TRBD1 (6 bases). V was trimmed by 6 bases and J by 5 bases, leaving 14 bases between them. CDR3 length: 15 residues. Germline CDR1 ENHRY, CDR2 SYGVKD. CDR3: CAIRSQQGNNSPLHF. The CDR3 DNA is TGTGCCATCAGGAGTCAACAGGGAAATAATTCACCCCTCCACTTT.

There are a few counts of this clone. V is TRBV29-1 and J is TRBJ1-1; D ambiguous. The CDR3 spans 11 residues. Germline assignment: CDR1 SQVTM and CDR2 ANQGSEA. This CDR3 is CRFVIGRKAFF. Here the CDR3 DNA reads TGCAGGTTTGTAATCGGGAGAAAAGCTTTCTTT.

On this clone: The same CDR3 arises from other DNA sequences in this sample as well. This chain connects TRBV6-5 to TRBJ1-1, with D tentatively TRBD1 (5 bases). The CDR3 sequence is 12 residues long. V shed 0 bases and J shed 10 bases, with 9 bases lying between them. Germline-derived CDR1 and CDR2 are MNHEY and SVGAGI. CDR3 coding DNA: TGTGCCAGCAGTTACTCAGGGGAAGGAGCTTTCTTT. Translating gives CASSYSGEGAFF.

This chain connects TRBV5-6 to TRBJ2-7, with D perhaps given as TRBD1 or TRBD2 (6 bases each). Per germline, CDR1 SGHDT and CDR2 YYEEEE. The germline V and J ends were trimmed by 5 bases and 4 bases, with 13 bases remaining between them. This CDR3 contains 13 residues. CDR3 amino acids: CASSDGGVYEQYF. The CDR3 nucleotides read TGTGCCAGCAGTGACGGGGGCGTATACGAGCAGTACTTC.

This clone was recorded a few times. This chain connects TRBV2 to TRBJ2-7; a weak D match, TRBD1 (6 bases). The V end lost 7 bases, the J end lost 1 base, and 8 bases lay between the germline ends. The CDR3 is 12 amino acids. CDR1 SNHLY and CDR2 FYNNEI come from the germline V gene. In DNA form, the CDR3 reads TGTGCCAGCAAAGGGGGATCCTACGAGCAGTACTTC. Amino acid sequence: CASKGGSYEQYF.

This clone was detected once. V usage is TRBV5-1 and J usage is TRBJ2-7; 13 bases line up with TRBD2. The V gene's germline CDR1 is SGHRS and CDR2 YFSETQ. There are 15 residues in the CDR3. V lost 4 bases to trimming and J lost 5 bases; unmatched junction nucleotides: 6. This chain's CDR3 is CASSPLAGGPHEQYF. CDR3 DNA sequence: TGCGCCAGCAGCCCACTAGCGGGGGGGCCCCACGAGCAGTACTTC. Full variable domain (remainder filled in from reference TRBV5-1 and TRBJ2-7): KAGVTQTPRYLIKTRGQQVTLSCSPISGHRSVSWYQQTPGQGLQFLFEYFSETQRNKGNFPGRFSGRQFSNSRSEMNVSTLELGDSALYLCASSPLAGGPHEQYFGPGTRLTVT.

The chain joins TRBV7-6 to TRBJ2-1; D not certain. The CDR3 totals 13 residues. Looked up from germline, CDR1 is SGHVS and CDR2 is FNYEAQ. Deletions cut 1 base from V and 8 bases from J, with 9 bases between. The CDR3 protein is CASSLVRPDEQFF. CDR3 DNA: TGTGCCAGCAGCTTAGTGCGGCCTGATGAGCAGTTCTTC.

The chain recombines TRBV4-3 with TRBJ1-2; D is ambiguous. V shed 1 base and J shed 7 bases, with 13 bases lying between them. Germline V lookup: CDR1 LGHNA, CDR2 YSLEER. The CDR3 runs 14 residues. CDR3 nucleotide sequence: TGCGCCAGCAGCCAAGTCATTAGGGTGGGTGGCTACACCTTC. Translating it yields CASSQVIRVGGYTF.

This clone was recorded once. This chain joins TRBV10-1 and TRBJ1-6; D perhaps matches TRBD1 (5 bases). In germline, CDR1 is WNHNN, CDR2 SYGVQD (reference sequence). The CDR3 contains 15 residues. The V gene lost 0 bases and the J gene lost 8 bases, with 11 bases spanning the gap. The CDR3 DNA is TGCGCCAGCAGTGAGTCGTTGCGGGGGGATTCACCCCTCCACTTT. It specifies CASSESLRGDSPLHF.

The chain has TRBV9 and TRBJ2-2; no firm D call. The ends were cut back, 0 bases at V and 3 bases at J, with 9 bases in the middle. CDR3 length: 15 residues. The germline V gene encodes CDR1 SGDLS and CDR2 YYNGEE. This chain's CDR3 is CASSVAWSDTGELFF. The CDR3 DNA sequence: TGTGCCAGCAGCGTAGCGTGGTCCGACACCGGGGAGCTGTTTTTT.

The chain uses TRBV27 and TRBJ2-2, with D possibly being TRBD1 (7 bases). Germline-derived CDR1 and CDR2 are MNHEY and SMNVEV (reference sequence). This CDR3 has 14 amino acids. V was shortened by 5 bases and J by 5 bases, with 12 bases between the two germline ends. The CDR3 spells CASSLSGGTGELFF. CDR3 bases: TGTGCCAGCAGTCTCTCAGGGGGGACCGGGGAGCTGTTTTTT.

The chain uses TRBV27 and TRBJ1-1, with TRBD1 as a possible D gene (6 bases). CDR3 size: 14 residues. Per the germline V gene, CDR1 is MNHEY and CDR2 is SMNVEV (reference sequence). V was trimmed by 6 bases and J by 2 bases, leaving 13 bases between them. The CDR3 here is CASRRGGKNTEAFF. For the CDR3, the DNA is TGTGCCAGCAGAAGGGGGGGTAAAAACACTGAAGCTTTCTTT.

By sample fraction, this clone is large. The J gene is TRBJ1-2, the V gene TRBV2; D is ambiguous. The germline V gene encodes CDR1 SNHLY and CDR2 FYNNEI. The CDR3 is 11 amino acids. Trimming took off 9 bases at V and 4 bases at J, with 9 bases between the two ends. The CDR3 loop is CASMDGYGYTF. CDR3 DNA sequence: TGTGCCAGTATGGATGGCTATGGCTACACCTTC. The full variable domain, its missing parts supplied by reference TRBV2 and TRBJ1-2, is EPEVTQTPSHQVTQMGQEVILRCVPISNHLYFYWYRQILGQKVEFLVSFYNNEISEKSEIFDDQFSVERPDGSNFTLKIRSTKLEDSAMYFCASMDGYGYTFGSGTRLTVV.

This chain links TRBV27 with TRBJ1-1; TRBD1 agrees at 7 bases. CDR1 is MNHEY and CDR2 is SMNVEV in the germline V gene (reference sequence). V lost 6 bases to trimming and J lost 11 bases; unmatched junction nucleotides: 6. The CDR3 totals 11 residues. CDR3 protein: CASRQTGAAFF. The CDR3 nucleotides are TGTGCCAGCAGGCAAACAGGGGCCGCTTTCTTT.

The CDR3 DNA sequence: TGTGCCAGCAGCTTGCCTGGACATAGGAACACTGAAGCTTTCTTT. Residues: CASSLPGHRNTEAFF. This sequence joins TRBV5-4 and TRBJ1-1; tentatively, D is TRBD1 (5 bases). V shed 1 base and J shed 1 base, with 11 bases lying between them. Germline CDR1 and CDR2: SGHNT and YYREEE (reference sequence). The CDR3 consists of 15 residues.

The chain recombines TRBV21-1 with TRBJ1-5. TRBV21-1 is a recognized pseudogene. The CDR3 spans 15 residues. The CDR3 protein is CASSAPAGGNQPQHF. The CDR3 DNA follows: TGTGCCAGCAGCGCCCCCGCCGGGGGTAATCAGCCCCAGCATTTT.

The chain is built from TRBV5-1 and TRBJ2-3, with TRBD2 matching over 9 bases. Per germline, CDR1 SGHRS and CDR2 YFSETQ. V lost 0 bases and J lost 0; bases outside the gene matches: 5. This CDR3 comprises 17 residues. CDR3 nucleotide sequence: TGCGCCAGCAGCTTGGCGTCTAGCGGGGCTAGCACAGATACGCAGTATTTT. Translated, it gives CASSLASSGASTDTQYF.